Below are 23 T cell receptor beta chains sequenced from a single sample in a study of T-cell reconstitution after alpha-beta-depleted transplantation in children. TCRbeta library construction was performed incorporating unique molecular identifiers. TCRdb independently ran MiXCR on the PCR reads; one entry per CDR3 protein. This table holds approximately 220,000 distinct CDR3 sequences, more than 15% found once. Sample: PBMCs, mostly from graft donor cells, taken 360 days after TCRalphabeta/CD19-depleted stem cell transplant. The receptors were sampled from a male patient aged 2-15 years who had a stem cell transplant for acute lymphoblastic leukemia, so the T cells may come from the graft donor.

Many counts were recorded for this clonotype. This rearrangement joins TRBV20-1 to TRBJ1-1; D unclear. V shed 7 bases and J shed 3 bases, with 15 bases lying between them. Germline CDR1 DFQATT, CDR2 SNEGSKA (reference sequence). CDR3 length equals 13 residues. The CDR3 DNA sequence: TGCAGTGGAGGTCAGGACGCGGACACTGAAGCTTTCTTT. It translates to CSGGQDADTEAFF.

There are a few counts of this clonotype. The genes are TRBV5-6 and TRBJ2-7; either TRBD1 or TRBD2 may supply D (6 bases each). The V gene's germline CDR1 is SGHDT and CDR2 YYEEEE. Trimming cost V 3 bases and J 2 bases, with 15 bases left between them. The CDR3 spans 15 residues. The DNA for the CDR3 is TGTGCCAGCAGCTCTTACAGGGAGGTCGCCTACGAGCAGTACTTC. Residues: CASSSYREVAYEQYF.

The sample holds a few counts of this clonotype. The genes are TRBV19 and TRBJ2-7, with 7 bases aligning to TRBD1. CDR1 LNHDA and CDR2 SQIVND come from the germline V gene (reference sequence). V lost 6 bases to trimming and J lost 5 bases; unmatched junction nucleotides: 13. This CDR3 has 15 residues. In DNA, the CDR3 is TGTGCCAGTAGGGCCCAAAGGACAGGACTCGACGAGCAGTACTTC. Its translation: CASRAQRTGLDEQYF.

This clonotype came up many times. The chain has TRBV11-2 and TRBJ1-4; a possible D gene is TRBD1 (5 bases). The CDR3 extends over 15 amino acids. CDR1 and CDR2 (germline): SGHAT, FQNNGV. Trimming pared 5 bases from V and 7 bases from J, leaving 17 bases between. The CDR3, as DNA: TGTGCCAGCAGCCTCACCCCGGGGCCTGGTGAAAAACTGTTTTTT. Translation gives CASSLTPGPGEKLFF.

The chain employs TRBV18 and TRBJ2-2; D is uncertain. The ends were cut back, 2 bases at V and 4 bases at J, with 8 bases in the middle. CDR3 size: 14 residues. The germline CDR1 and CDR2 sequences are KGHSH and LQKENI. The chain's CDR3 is CASSPLRPTGELFF. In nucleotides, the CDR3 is TGTGCCAGCTCACCATTACGTCCCACCGGGGAGCTGTTTTTT.

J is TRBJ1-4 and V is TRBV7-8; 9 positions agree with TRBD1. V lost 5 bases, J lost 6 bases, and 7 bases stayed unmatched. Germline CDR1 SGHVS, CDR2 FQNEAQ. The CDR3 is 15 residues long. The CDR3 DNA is TGTGCCAGCAGCCCATATGACAGGGGGGATGAAAAACTGTTTTTT. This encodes CASSPYDRGDEKLFF.

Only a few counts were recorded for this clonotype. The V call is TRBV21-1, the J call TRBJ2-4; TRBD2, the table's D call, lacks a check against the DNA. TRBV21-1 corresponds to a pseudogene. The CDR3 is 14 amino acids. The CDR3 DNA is TGTGCCAGCAGCCCTTCTAAGGAGGATAACATTCAGTACTTC. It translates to CASSPSKEDNIQYF.

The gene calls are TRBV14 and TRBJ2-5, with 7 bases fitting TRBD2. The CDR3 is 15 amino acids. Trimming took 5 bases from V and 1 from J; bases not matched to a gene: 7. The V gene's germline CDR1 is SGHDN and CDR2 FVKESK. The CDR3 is CASSDLTSPQETQYF. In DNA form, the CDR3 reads TGTGCCAGCAGCGACTTGACTAGCCCCCAAGAGACCCAGTACTTC.

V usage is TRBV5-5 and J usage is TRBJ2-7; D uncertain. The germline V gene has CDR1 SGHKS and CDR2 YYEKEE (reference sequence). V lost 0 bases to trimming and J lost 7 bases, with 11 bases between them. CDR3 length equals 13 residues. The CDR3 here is CASSLALPWEQYF. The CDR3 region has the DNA TGTGCCAGCAGCTTGGCCCTACCTTGGGAGCAGTACTTC.

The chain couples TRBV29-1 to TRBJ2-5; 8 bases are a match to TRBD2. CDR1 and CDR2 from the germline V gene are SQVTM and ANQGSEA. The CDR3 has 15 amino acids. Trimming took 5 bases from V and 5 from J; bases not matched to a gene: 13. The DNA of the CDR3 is TGCAGCGTTAAACCTCCCGGGACTAGGAACGAGACCCAGTACTTC. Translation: CSVKPPGTRNETQYF.

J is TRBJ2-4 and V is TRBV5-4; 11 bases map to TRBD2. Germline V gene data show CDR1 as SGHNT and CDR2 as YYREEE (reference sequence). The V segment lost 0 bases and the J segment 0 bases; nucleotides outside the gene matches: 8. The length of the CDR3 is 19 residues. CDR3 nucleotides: TGTGCCAGCAGCTTGGAACTAGCGGGAGATAGGACAGCCAAAAACATTCAGTACTTC. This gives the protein CASSLELAGDRTAKNIQYF. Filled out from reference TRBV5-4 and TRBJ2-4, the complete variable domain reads ETGVTQSPTHLIKTRGQQVTLRCSSQSGHNTVSWYQQALGQGPQFIFQYYREEENGRGNFPPRFSGLQFPNYSSELNVNALELDDSALYLCASSLELAGDRTAKNIQYFGAGTRLSVL.

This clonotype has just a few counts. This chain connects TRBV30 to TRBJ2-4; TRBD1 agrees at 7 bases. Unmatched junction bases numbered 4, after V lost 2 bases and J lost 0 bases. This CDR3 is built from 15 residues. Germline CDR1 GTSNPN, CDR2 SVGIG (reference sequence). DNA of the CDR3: TGTGCCTGGAGTTGGACAGGTGAAGCCAAAAACATTCAGTACTTC. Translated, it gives CAWSWTGEAKNIQYF.

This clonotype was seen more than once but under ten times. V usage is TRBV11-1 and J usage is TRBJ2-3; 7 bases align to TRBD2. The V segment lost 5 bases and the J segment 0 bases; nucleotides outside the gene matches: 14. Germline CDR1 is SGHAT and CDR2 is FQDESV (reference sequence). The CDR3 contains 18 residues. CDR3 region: CASSPEGGLIHSTDTQYF. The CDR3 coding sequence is TGTGCCAGCAGCCCAGAGGGAGGGCTGATACATAGCACAGATACGCAGTATTTT.

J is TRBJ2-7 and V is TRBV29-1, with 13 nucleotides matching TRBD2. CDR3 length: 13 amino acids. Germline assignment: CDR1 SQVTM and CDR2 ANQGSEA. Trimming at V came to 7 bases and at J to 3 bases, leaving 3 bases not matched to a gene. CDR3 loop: CSGTSGGDYEQYF. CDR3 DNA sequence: TGCAGCGGGACTAGCGGGGGAGACTACGAGCAGTACTTC.

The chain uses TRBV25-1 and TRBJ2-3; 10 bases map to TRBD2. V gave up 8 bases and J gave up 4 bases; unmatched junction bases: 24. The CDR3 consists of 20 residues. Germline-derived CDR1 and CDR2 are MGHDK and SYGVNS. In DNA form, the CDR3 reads TGTGCCAGCGACCCCCAGATCTCCCCTCGAAAAGCGGGGGGGCCAGATACGCAGTATTTT. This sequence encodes CASDPQISPRKAGGPDTQYF.

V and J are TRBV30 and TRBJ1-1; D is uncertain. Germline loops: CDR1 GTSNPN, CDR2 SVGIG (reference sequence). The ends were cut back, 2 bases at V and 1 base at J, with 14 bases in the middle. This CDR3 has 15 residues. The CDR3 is CAWSPDYSRNTEAFF. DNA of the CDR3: TGTGCCTGGAGTCCGGACTACTCCAGGAACACTGAAGCTTTCTTT.

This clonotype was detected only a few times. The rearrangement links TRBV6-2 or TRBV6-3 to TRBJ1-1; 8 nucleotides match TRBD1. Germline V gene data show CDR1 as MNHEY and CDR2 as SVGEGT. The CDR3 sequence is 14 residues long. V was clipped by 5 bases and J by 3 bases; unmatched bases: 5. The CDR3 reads CASSGAGGYTEAFF. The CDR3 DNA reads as TGTGCCAGCAGTGGAGCAGGGGGCTACACTGAAGCTTTCTTT.

The CDR3 loop reads CASSSDTVWGGANVLTF. The CDR3 nucleotides are TGTGCCAGCAGCTCAGACACGGTGTGGGGTGGGGCCAACGTCCTGACTTTC. This chain uses TRBV13 with TRBJ2-6; D is unresolved. Trimming stripped 4 bases from V and 3 bases from J, with 16 bases between. The CDR3 totals 17 residues. Germline V gene data show CDR1 as PRHDT and CDR2 as FYEKMQ (reference sequence).

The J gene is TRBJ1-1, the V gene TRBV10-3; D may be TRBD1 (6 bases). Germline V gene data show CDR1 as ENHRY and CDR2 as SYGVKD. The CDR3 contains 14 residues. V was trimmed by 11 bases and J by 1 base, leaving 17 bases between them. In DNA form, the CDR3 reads TGTGCCGGAGGGGGGGACAAGGGGAACACTGAAGCTTTCTTT. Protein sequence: CAGGGDKGNTEAFF.

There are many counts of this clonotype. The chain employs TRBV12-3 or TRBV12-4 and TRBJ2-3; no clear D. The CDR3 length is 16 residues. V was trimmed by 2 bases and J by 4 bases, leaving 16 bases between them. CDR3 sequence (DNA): TGTGCCAGCAGTTTAAATCCTGGGGTCGGCGCAGATACGCAGTATTTT. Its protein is CASSLNPGVGADTQYF.

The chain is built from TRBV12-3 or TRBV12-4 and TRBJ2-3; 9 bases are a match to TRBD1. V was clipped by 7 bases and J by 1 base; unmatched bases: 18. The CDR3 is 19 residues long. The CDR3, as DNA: TGTGCCAGCATCGGGGACAGGGATTTTACTAGTTTCGGCACAGATACGCAGTATTTT. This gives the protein CASIGDRDFTSFGTDTQYF.

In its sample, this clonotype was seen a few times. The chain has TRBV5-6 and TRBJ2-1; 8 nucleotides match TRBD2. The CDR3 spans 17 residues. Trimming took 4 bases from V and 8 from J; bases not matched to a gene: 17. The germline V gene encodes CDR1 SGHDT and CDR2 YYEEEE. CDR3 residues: CASSPVVKRELFDEQFF. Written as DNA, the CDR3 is TGTGCCAGCAGCCCAGTTGTGAAGCGGGAGCTGTTCGATGAGCAGTTCTTC.

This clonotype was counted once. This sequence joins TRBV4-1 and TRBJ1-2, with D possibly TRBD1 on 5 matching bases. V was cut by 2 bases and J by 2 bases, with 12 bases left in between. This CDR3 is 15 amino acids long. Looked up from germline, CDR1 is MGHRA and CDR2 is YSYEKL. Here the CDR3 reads CASSQNWGVNYGYTF. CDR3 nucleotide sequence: TGCGCCAGCAGCCAAAACTGGGGGGTAAACTATGGCTACACCTTC.